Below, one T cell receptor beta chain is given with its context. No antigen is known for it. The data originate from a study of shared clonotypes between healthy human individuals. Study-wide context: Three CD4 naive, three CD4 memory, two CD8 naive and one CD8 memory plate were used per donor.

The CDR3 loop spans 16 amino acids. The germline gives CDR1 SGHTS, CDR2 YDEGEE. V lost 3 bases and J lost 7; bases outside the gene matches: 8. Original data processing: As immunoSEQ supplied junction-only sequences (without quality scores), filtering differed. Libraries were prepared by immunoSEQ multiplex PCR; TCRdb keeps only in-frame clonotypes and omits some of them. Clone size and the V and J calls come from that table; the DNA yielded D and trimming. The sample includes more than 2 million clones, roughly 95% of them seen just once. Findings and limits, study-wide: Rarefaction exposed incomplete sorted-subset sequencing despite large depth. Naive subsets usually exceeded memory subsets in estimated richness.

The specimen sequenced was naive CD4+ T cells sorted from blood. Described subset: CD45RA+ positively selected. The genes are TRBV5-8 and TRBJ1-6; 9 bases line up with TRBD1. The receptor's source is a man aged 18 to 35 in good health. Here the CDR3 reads CASSSDRGAINSPLHF. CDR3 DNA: TGTGCCAGCAGCTCGGACAGGGGAGCTATAAATTCACCCCTCCACTTT. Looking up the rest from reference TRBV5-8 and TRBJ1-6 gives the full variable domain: EAGVTQSPTHLIKTRGQQATLRCSPISGHTSVYWYQQALGLGLQFLLWYDEGEERNRGNFPPRFSGRQFPNYSSELNVNALELEDSALYLCASSSDRGAINSPLHFGNGTRLTVT.